This T cell receptor (beta chain) was sequenced for a study of Tregs in tolerant kidney transplant recipients. The germline CDR1 and CDR2 sequences are MNHNS and SASEGT. The V end lost 4 bases, the J end lost 1 base, and 14 bases lay between the germline ends. The CDR3 extends over 15 amino acids. Sequenced by immunoSEQ multiplex PCR; TCRdb stores in-frame clones only, minus some. Of about 20,000 clones in the sample, roughly four fifths were seen once. This clone was detected once. This clonotype was sampled from a human donor in good health. The chain links TRBV6-1 to TRBJ2-7, with TRBD1 as a possible D gene (6 bases). The sequencing input was Tregs from blood. CDR3 sequence (DNA): TGTGCCAGCAGTGCCGGGACACTGGATTCCTACGAGCAGTACTTC. This encodes CASSAGTLDSYEQYF.